This T cell receptor beta chain stems from a study of identical twins. Study-wide results and limits: Out-of-frame sharing of TCR alpha in monozygotic twins was underestimated by models. Beta clonotypes that were abundant in cord blood contained fewer insertions, a pattern absent from memory repertoires.

A note on this clonotype: Its antigen is not known.

TCRdb re-analysed the 5' RACE reads in MiXCR, keeping a single row per CDR3 protein. The sample has more than 350,000 distinct CDR3 sequences, around 9.7% seen once. V was pared by 2 bases and J by 4 bases, with 13 bases between. CDR3 size: 15 residues. CDR1 is SGHRS and CDR2 is YFSETQ in the germline V gene. The material sequenced was naive T cells sorted from blood. This clonotype was obtained from a woman in her forties or fifties in good health. The V gene is TRBV5-1, the J gene TRBJ1-5, with D possibly matching TRBD1 (5 bases). The CDR3 here is CASSLEAGTNQPQHF. The CDR3 nucleotides are TGCGCCAGCAGCTTAGAGGCCGGGACGAATCAGCCCCAGCATTTT.